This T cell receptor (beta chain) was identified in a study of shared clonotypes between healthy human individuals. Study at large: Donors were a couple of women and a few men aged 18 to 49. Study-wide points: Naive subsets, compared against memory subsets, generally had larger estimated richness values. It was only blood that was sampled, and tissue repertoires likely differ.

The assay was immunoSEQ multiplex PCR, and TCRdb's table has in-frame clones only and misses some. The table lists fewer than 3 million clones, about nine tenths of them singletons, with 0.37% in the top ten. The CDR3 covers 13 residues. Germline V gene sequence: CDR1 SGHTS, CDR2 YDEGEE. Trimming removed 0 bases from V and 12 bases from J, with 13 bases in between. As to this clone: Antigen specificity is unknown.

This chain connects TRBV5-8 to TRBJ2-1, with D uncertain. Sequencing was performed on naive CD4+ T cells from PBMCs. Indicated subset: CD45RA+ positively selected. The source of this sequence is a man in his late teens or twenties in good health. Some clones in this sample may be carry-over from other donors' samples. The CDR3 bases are TGTGCCAGCAGCTTGGCACGGCTTTTTGGGCAGTTCTTC. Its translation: CASSLARLFGQFF.